This TCR beta chain comes out of a study of shared clonotypes between healthy human individuals. Study-wide results and limits: Rarefaction demonstrated incomplete sorted-subset sequencing despite large depth. Relative to memory subsets, naive subsets generally showed larger estimated richness.

To note about this clone: What it binds is not known.

Sequencing used immunoSEQ multiplex PCR; TCRdb keeps in-frame clones, though not all of them. This sample has about 2.1 million clones, with around 93% found just once. Per germline, CDR1 SGHDN and CDR2 FVKESK. Between the trimmed V and J ends, which lost 0 bases and 7 bases, there was a span of 12 bases. This CDR3 region has 14 residues. CD45RO-negative CD8 cells positively selected for CCR7 made up the naive population, which excluded terminally differentiated effector memory CD45RA+ cells. Study donors comprised healthy, HIV-negative adults devoid of recent acute infection or vaccination. The TCR comes from a man aged 18 to 29 in good health. Some clones in this sample may be carry-over from other donors' samples. The J gene is TRBJ1-1, the V gene TRBV14, with D possibly TRBD1 on 5 matching bases. Sequenced input: naive CD8+ T cells from PBMCs. CDR3 in amino acids: CASSQEWSGGEAFF. The DNA for the CDR3 is TGTGCCAGCAGCCAAGAATGGTCGGGGGGTGAAGCTTTCTTT.